These 29 T cell receptor beta chains came from one sample sequenced in a study of human T cells and chemical hapten exposure (dated by TCRdb to the early 2020s). The receptor library was made with RACE. This sample was sequenced with a NextSeq 500. The raw public reads went through TCRdb reprocessing: fastp at Q25, MiXCR clone calling, in-frame beta chains kept. Duplicate CDR3 protein sequences are folded into a single record with the most common DNA and genes. Within this sample are around 74,000 distinct CDR3 sequences, with 32% of them counted one time only. About 9.6% of the sample comes from the top ten. This sample's time point label indicates: patch test 1, 2 weeks after DPC sensitization. The sample's treatment or condition, from its label and the paper: therapeutic diphenylcyclopropenone sensitization with weekly scalp DPC. The material was whole blood, obtained in connection with sensitization to the hapten diphenylcyclopropenone (DPC). Every receptor here comes from a man aged 40-49 years with alopecia areata. Some clones in this sample may be carry-over from other donors' samples.

This clonotype occurred a few times. The chain combines TRBV28 with TRBJ1-2; 7 bases agree with TRBD1. The CDR3 length is 16 residues. CDR1 MDHEN and CDR2 SYDVKM come from the germline V gene. J lost 4 bases, V lost 7 bases, and 15 bases had no gene match. CDR3 sequence: CASTSPSTAGGYGYTF. The CDR3 DNA reads as TGTGCCAGCACCAGCCCCTCGACGGCAGGGGGCTATGGCTACACCTTC.

The chain links TRBV10-3 to TRBJ2-4; D gene uncertain. V lost 10 bases, J lost 6 bases, and 10 bases lay in between. Germline-derived CDR1 and CDR2 are ENHRY and SYGVKD. The CDR3 consists of 11 residues. The CDR3 reads CATEEGNIQYF. The CDR3 DNA is TGTGCCACCGAAGAAGGAAACATTCAGTACTTC.

This clonotype occurred a few times. J is TRBJ2-1 and V is TRBV5-6; D might be TRBD1 (6 bases). Trimming took off 1 base at V and 12 bases at J, with 11 bases between the two ends. Germline-derived CDR1 and CDR2 are SGHDT and YYEEEE. This CDR3 region has 12 residues. The CDR3 here is CASSLRTVGQFF. CDR3 sequence (DNA): TGTGCCAGCAGCTTGCGGACAGTCGGGCAGTTCTTC.

The chain is built from TRBV10-3 and TRBJ2-3; 10 nucleotides align to TRBD1. Germline V gene lookup returns CDR1 ENHRY and CDR2 SYGVKD. The CDR3 covers 14 residues. Trimming cost V 6 bases and J 5 bases; bases outside gene matches: 5. The CDR3 here is CAIRGTGEGDTQYF. The DNA for the CDR3 is TGTGCCATCAGAGGGACAGGGGAAGGAGATACGCAGTATTTT.

The V gene is TRBV7-2, the J gene TRBJ2-3; 10 bases match TRBD2. Germline CDR1 reads SGHTA; CDR2 reads FQGNSA. The CDR3 has 16 amino acids. Trimming cost V 2 bases and J 3 bases; bases outside gene matches: 5. The CDR3 sequence: CASSLSAGGRTDTQYF. For the CDR3, the DNA is TGTGCCAGCAGCTTATCAGCGGGAGGGCGTACAGATACGCAGTATTTT.

This clonotype showed up just a few times. The V and J genes are TRBV7-9 and TRBJ1-3; no firm D call. The CDR3 covers 14 residues. Germline CDR1 reads SEHNR; CDR2 reads FQNEAQ (reference sequence). Deletions cut 3 bases from V and 4 bases from J, with 10 bases between. The CDR3 reads CASSLGLVGNTIYF. The CDR3 DNA follows: TGTGCCAGCAGCTTGGGCCTCGTAGGAAACACCATATATTTT.

This clonotype was found many times. The chain employs TRBV30 and TRBJ1-2; D ambiguous. There are 10 residues in the CDR3. Trimming cost V 3 bases and J 8 bases, with 7 bases left between them. Germline V gene data show CDR1 as GTSNPN and CDR2 as SVGIG (reference sequence). The DNA of the CDR3 is TGTGCCTGGAGGGGCGGGGGCTACACCTTC. It specifies CAWRGGGYTF.

V and J are TRBV12-3 or TRBV12-4 and TRBJ1-4, with no clear D. This CDR3 region has 11 residues. V was trimmed by 3 bases and J by 10 bases, leaving 6 bases between them. This CDR3 is CASSLGRKLFF. The CDR3 DNA reads TGTGCCAGCAGTTTGGGGAGAAAACTGTTTTTT.

This clonotype has only a few counts. The V call is TRBV14, the J call TRBJ2-3; TRBD2 aligns across 9 bases. Looked up from germline, CDR1 is SGHDN and CDR2 is FVKESK. The V gene end was trimmed by 7 bases and the J gene end by 6 bases; junction bases not matched to a gene: 5. CDR3 length: 13 residues. CDR3 loop: CASKIAGGDTQYF. The CDR3 DNA reads TGTGCCAGCAAAATCGCGGGAGGGGATACGCAGTATTTT.

This clonotype has just a few counts. This chain connects TRBV18 to TRBJ2-7, with D possibly being TRBD2 (6 bases). The V end lost 5 bases, the J end lost 0 bases, and 11 bases lay between the germline ends. Germline assignment: CDR1 KGHSH and CDR2 LQKENI. This CDR3 is 14 amino acids long. DNA of the CDR3: TGTGCCAGCTCAGGCGGGGAGAGCTCCTACGAGCAGTACTTC. It codes for CASSGGESSYEQYF. Supplemented by reference TRBV18 and TRBJ2-7, the full variable domain reads NAGVMQNPRHLVRRRGQEARLRCSPMKGHSHVYWYRQLPEEGLKFMVYLQKENIIDESGMPKERFSAEFPKEGPSILRIQQVVRGDSAAYFCASSGGESSYEQYFGPGTRLTVT.

The chain links TRBV5-6 to TRBJ2-1; 7 bases map to TRBD1. The CDR3 is 16 residues long. V lost 4 bases, J lost 1 base, and 8 bases stayed unmatched. Germline V gene lookup returns CDR1 SGHDT and CDR2 YYEEEE. The CDR3 DNA sequence: TGTGCCAGCAGCGCGGGCAGGGGGTGGTCCTACAATGAGCAGTTCTTC. This encodes CASSAGRGWSYNEQFF. The full variable domain, with the rest looked up from reference TRBV5-6 and TRBJ2-1, is DAGVTQSPTHLIKTRGQQVTLRCSPKSGHDTVSWYQQALGQGPQFIFQYYEEEERQRGNFPDRFSGHQFPNYSSELNVNALLLGDSALYLCASSAGRGWSYNEQFFGPGTRLTVL.

There are a few counts of this clonotype. The J gene is TRBJ1-1, the V gene TRBV12-3 or TRBV12-4; D unresolved. Trimming took off 5 bases at V and 3 bases at J, with 13 bases between the two ends. CDR3 length equals 14 residues. CDR3 sequence reads: CASSVTRGDTEAFF. DNA of the CDR3: TGTGCCAGCAGTGTGACCCGGGGAGACACTGAAGCTTTCTTT.

This clonotype was seen a few times. The chain carries TRBV7-3 and TRBJ2-1; a possible D gene is TRBD2 (5 bases). Germline values: CDR1 SGHTA, CDR2 FQGTGA. The germline V and J ends were trimmed by 5 bases and 6 bases, with 14 bases remaining between them. The CDR3 extends over 14 amino acids. CDR3 nucleotides: TGTGCCAGCAGCCCTCTAGGAGGAGGCAATGAGCAGTTCTTC. Encoded protein: CASSPLGGGNEQFF. Full variable domain (missing parts from reference TRBV7-3 and TRBJ2-1): GAGVSQTPSNKVTEKGKYVELRCDPISGHTALYWYRQSLGQGPEFLIYFQGTGAADDSGLPNDRFFAVRPEGSVSTLKIQRTERGDSAVYLCASSPLGGGNEQFFGPGTRLTVL.

This clonotype came up a few times. The genes are TRBV30 and TRBJ1-4, with TRBD1 as a possible D gene (6 bases). Trimming pared 1 base from V and 7 bases from J, leaving 7 bases between. CDR1 is GTSNPN, CDR2 SVGIG, per germline (reference sequence). The CDR3 spans 12 residues. The CDR3 protein is CAWSEGGEKLFF. CDR3 coding DNA: TGTGCCTGGAGTGAGGGGGGTGAAAAACTGTTTTTT.

The chain has TRBV7-9 and TRBJ2-3; no definite D call. V was shortened by 4 bases and J by 4 bases, with 6 bases between the two germline ends. This CDR3 contains 12 residues. CDR1 and CDR2 (germline): SEHNR, FQNEAQ (reference sequence). CDR3 sequence: CASSSGPDTQYF. For the CDR3, the DNA is TGTGCCAGCAGCTCCGGTCCAGATACGCAGTATTTT.

This clonotype has just a few counts. J is TRBJ2-5 and V is TRBV11-1; 10 nucleotides match TRBD1. This CDR3 has 14 residues. The germline V gene has CDR1 SGHAT and CDR2 FQDESV (reference sequence). Trimming removed 5 bases from V and 5 bases from J; junction bases left unmatched: 5. DNA of the CDR3: TGTGCCAGCAGCCGGACAGGGGGGCGGGAGACCCAGTACTTC. It translates to CASSRTGGRETQYF. The whole variable domain, filled in from reference TRBV11-1 and TRBJ2-5, reads EAEVAQSPRYKITEKSQAVAFWCDPISGHATLYWYRQILGQGPELLVQFQDESVVDDSQLPKDRFSAERLKGVDSTLKIQPAELGDSAMYLCASSRTGGRETQYFGPGTRLLVL.

In this sample, this clonotype turned up a few times. The rearrangement links TRBV9 to TRBJ2-5, with a tentative D call TRBD1 (6 bases). The CDR3 is 15 residues long. Looked up from germline, CDR1 is SGDLS and CDR2 is YYNGEE. V lost 0 bases and J lost 4, with 13 bases in between. DNA of the CDR3: TGTGCCAGCAGCGTAGACGAACAGGGCGGAGAGACCCAGTACTTC. It codes for CASSVDEQGGETQYF.

The chain links TRBV7-9 to TRBJ2-3, with a tentative D call TRBD1 (6 bases). The V gene lost 5 bases and the J gene lost 2 bases, with 14 bases spanning the gap. This CDR3 contains 15 residues. Looked up from germline, CDR1 is SEHNR and CDR2 is FQNEAQ (reference sequence). The CDR3 is CASSPPGQATDTQYF. The DNA of the CDR3 is TGTGCCAGCAGCCCGCCGGGACAAGCCACAGATACGCAGTATTTT.

This clonotype was detected a few times. The chain is built from TRBV7-2 and TRBJ1-5; D is possibly TRBD1 (5 bases). Germline V lookup: CDR1 SGHTA, CDR2 FQGNSA. The CDR3 totals 14 residues. V lost 1 base to trimming and J lost 11 bases, with 15 bases between them. The CDR3 coding sequence is TGTGCCAGCAGCTTAGGGGGTCAGGGCAGGGCCCAGCATTTT. As protein: CASSLGGQGRAQHF.

The genes are TRBV28 and TRBJ2-2; the D gene is possibly TRBD2 (6 bases). The V end was cut by 2 bases, the J end by 1 base, with 17 bases between. This CDR3 comprises 18 residues. Germline CDR1 reads MDHEN; CDR2 reads SYDVKM. The CDR3 DNA sequence: TGTGCCAGCAGTTTAACCTGGCCGGGACTCGAGAACACCGGGGAGCTGTTTTTT. As protein: CASSLTWPGLENTGELFF. The variable domain in full, with the rest retrieved from reference TRBV28 and TRBJ2-2, is DVKVTQSSRYLVKRTGEKVFLECVQDMDHENMFWYRQDPGLGLRLIYFSYDVKMKEKGDIPEGYSVSREKKERFSLILESASTNQTSMYLCASSLTWPGLENTGELFFGEGSRLTVL.

This rearrangement joins TRBV9 to TRBJ2-1, with 9 bases lining up with TRBD2. The CDR3 contains 15 residues. The J segment lost 9 bases and the V segment lost 0 bases, leaving 7 bases of the junction unmatched. Germline-derived CDR1 and CDR2 are SGDLS and YYNGEE. The CDR3 reads CASSVVSREGGEQFF. The DNA of the CDR3 is TGTGCCAGCAGCGTAGTATCGCGGGAGGGGGGTGAGCAGTTCTTC.

The rearrangement uses TRBV5-1 and TRBJ2-2; D perhaps matches TRBD1 (6 bases). The CDR3 totals 15 residues. V lost 7 bases, J lost 5 bases, and 18 bases lay in between. Germline V gene data show CDR1 as SGHRS and CDR2 as YFSETQ. The DNA of the CDR3 is TGCGCCAGCTCTCTAGGGGGAAGGGGAACCGGGGAGCTGTTTTTT. Translated: CASSLGGRGTGELFF.

This clonotype occurred a few times. J is TRBJ1-5 and V is TRBV28, with a possible D match to TRBD1 (6 bases). Between the trimmed V and J ends, which lost 8 bases and 1 base, there was a span of 12 bases. Germline-derived CDR1 and CDR2 are MDHEN and SYDVKM. The CDR3 runs to 14 residues. CDR3 sequence (DNA): TGTGCCAGCGGGGGGACAATAAGCAATCAGCCCCAGCATTTT. Its protein is CASGGTISNQPQHF.

The chain is built from TRBV6-6 and TRBJ1-5, with D hard to call. Germline V gene lookup returns CDR1 MNHNY and CDR2 SVGAGI (reference sequence). CDR3 length: 13 amino acids. Trimming took off 6 bases at V and 9 bases at J, with 15 bases between the two ends. CDR3 in DNA: TGTGCCAGCAGCTCCGGCCTTCAACGGCCCCAGCATTTT. Encoded protein: CASSSGLQRPQHF.

This clonotype was seen only once. V gene TRBV28 combines with J gene TRBJ2-5; D might be TRBD2 (6 bases). In germline, CDR1 is MDHEN, CDR2 SYDVKM. The V end was cut by 3 bases, the J end by 7 bases, with 15 bases between. This CDR3 region has 14 residues. CDR3 DNA sequence: TGTGCCAGCAGTTTGGGACTCCGTAGTTGGACCCAGTACTTC. It codes for CASSLGLRSWTQYF.

This clonotype was observed a few times. J is TRBJ2-3 and V is TRBV7-2, with 10 bases fitting TRBD1. Germline V gene sequence: CDR1 SGHTA, CDR2 FQGNSA. V trimming: 4 bases; J trimming: 8 bases; junction bases outside the gene matches: 9. This CDR3 comprises 15 residues. The CDR3 DNA sequence: TGTGCCAGCAGCTACCGGGACAGGGGTGGCCGTACGCAGTATTTT. Its protein is CASSYRDRGGRTQYF.

This clonotype was picked up a small number of times. The chain uses TRBV12-3 or TRBV12-4 and TRBJ2-1; no clear D. This CDR3 region has 12 residues. V shed 3 bases and J shed 4 bases, with 4 bases lying between them. As DNA, the CDR3 is TGTGCCAGCAGTTTCGTTTACAATGAGCAGTTCTTC. The encoded protein is CASSFVYNEQFF.

The CDR3 sequence: CASSVTGSQPQHF. In nucleotides, the CDR3 is TGTGCCAGCAGTGTGACAGGTAGTCAGCCCCAGCATTTT. The chain joins TRBV6-1 to TRBJ1-5, with D possibly being TRBD1 (6 bases). V was pared by 4 bases and J by 6 bases, with 10 bases between. This CDR3 is built from 13 residues. CDR1 is MNHNS and CDR2 is SASEGT in the germline V gene.

This clonotype has only a few counts. The V gene is TRBV5-6, the J gene TRBJ1-2, with no clear D. This CDR3 contains 15 residues. Germline values: CDR1 SGHDT, CDR2 YYEEEE. V lost 1 base to trimming and J lost 0 bases, with 10 bases between them. As DNA, the CDR3 is TGTGCCAGCAGCTTGCGGTCAGGAGCTAACTATGGCTACACCTTC. Translated: CASSLRSGANYGYTF.